This is a list of T cell receptor beta chains from one sample in a study of T-cell memory formation after mild COVID-19. TCRdb processed the 5' RACE reads anew with MiXCR; each CDR3 protein has one entry. The sample consists of approximately 260,000 distinct CDR3 sequences, 15% to 20% of them appearing once. The sequencing input was PBMCs or a T cell subset sorted from them (not recorded which). These TCRs come from a man younger than 35 who had mild COVID-19 (a few samples of this study predate the infection). Cell type and time point are not known. CDR3s include the opening cysteine and the closing phenylalanine or tryptophan. D genes are given only for firm matches. Only some rows state a clone size, as once, few, many or a class for expanded clones.

J gene: TRBJ2-1
V gene: TRBV20-1
D gene: NA
CDR3 length: 13
clone size: NA
CDR3 DNA: TGCAGTGTCTCACGGGGGGCGGTAAATGAGCAGTTCTTC
CDR3 protein: CSVSRGAVNEQFF

J gene: TRBJ1-1
V gene: TRBV20-1
D gene: NA
CDR3 length: 13
clone size: few
CDR3 DNA: TGCAGTGCTAGAGAGGACGGGAACACTGAAGCTTTCTTT
CDR3 protein: CSAREDGNTEAFF

J gene: TRBJ2-2
V gene: TRBV5-1
D gene: TRBD2
CDR3 length: 14
clone size: few
CDR3 DNA: TGCGCCAGCATGAGGCTAGCGGACACCGGGGAGCTGTTTTTT
CDR3 protein: CASMRLADTGELFF

J gene: TRBJ2-5
V gene: TRBV18
D gene: NA
CDR3 length: 12
clone size: NA
CDR3 DNA: TGTGCCAGCTCACCCTTTAAGGAGACCCAGTACTTC
CDR3 protein: CASSPFKETQYF

J gene: TRBJ1-1
V gene: TRBV18
D gene: NA
CDR3 length: 13
clone size: many
CDR3 DNA: TGTGCCAGCTCCCCAGGGGTTGGCACTGAAGCTTTCTTT
CDR3 protein: CASSPGVGTEAFF

J gene: TRBJ2-3
V gene: TRBV29-1
D gene: NA
CDR3 length: 11
clone size: NA
CDR3 DNA: TGCAGCGTTGGGGGGTCAGATACGCAGTATTTT
CDR3 protein: CSVGGSDTQYF

J gene: TRBJ1-1
V gene: TRBV19
D gene: NA
CDR3 length: 18
clone size: NA
CDR3 DNA: TGTGCCAGTAGAAGGGCAGCCAACCCTTTGAACTCGGGCACTGAAGCTTTCTTT
CDR3 protein: CASRRAANPLNSGTEAFF

J gene: TRBJ2-2
V gene: TRBV29-1
D gene: TRBD1
CDR3 length: 13
clone size: NA
CDR3 DNA: TGCAGCGTTGTACAGGGGGAAACCGGGGAGCTGTTTTTT
CDR3 protein: CSVVQGETGELFF

J gene: TRBJ1-5
V gene: TRBV4-1
D gene: NA
CDR3 length: 16
clone size: NA
CDR3 DNA: TGCGCCAGCAGCCAAGACCGGGCGTATAGCAATCAGCCCCAGCATTTT
CDR3 protein: CASSQDRAYSNQPQHF

J gene: TRBJ1-1
V gene: TRBV20-1
D gene: TRBD1
CDR3 length: 13
clone size: few
CDR3 DNA: TGCAGTGCTAACAGGGGGGGAGTCACTGAAGCTTTCTTT
CDR3 protein: CSANRGGVTEAFF

J gene: TRBJ2-4
V gene: TRBV7-3
D gene: NA
CDR3 length: 15
clone size: few
CDR3 DNA: TGTGCCAGCAGCTTAGATGGGGCTAGCTATCCCATTCAGTACTTC
CDR3 protein: CASSLDGASYPIQYF

J gene: TRBJ2-7
V gene: TRBV20-1
D gene: NA
CDR3 length: 12
clone size: NA
CDR3 DNA: TGCAGTGCCCTGGTGGGCTCCTACGAGCAGTACTTC
CDR3 protein: CSALVGSYEQYF

J gene: TRBJ2-5
V gene: TRBV3-1
D gene: TRBD2
CDR3 length: 15
clone size: NA
CDR3 DNA: TGTGCCAGCAGCCCTTCAGGGCTAGCGGAAGAGACCCAGTACTTC
CDR3 protein: CASSPSGLAEETQYF

J gene: TRBJ1-1
V gene: TRBV5-1
D gene: NA
CDR3 length: 14
clone size: NA
CDR3 DNA: TGCGCCAGCAGCCAGGGGAGGGGGAACACTGAAGCTTTCTTT
CDR3 protein: CASSQGRGNTEAFF

J gene: TRBJ1-1
V gene: TRBV29-1
D gene: TRBD1
CDR3 length: 13
clone size: few
CDR3 DNA: TGCAGCGGGTCGGGACAGGGGGCGGTTGAAGCTTTCTTT
CDR3 protein: CSGSGQGAVEAFF

J gene: TRBJ1-1
V gene: TRBV4-1
D gene: NA
CDR3 length: 15
clone size: few
CDR3 DNA: TGCGCCAGCACCCAAGACAGATACACGGCCCGTGAAGCTTTCTTT
CDR3 protein: CASTQDRYTAREAFF

J gene: TRBJ1-4
V gene: TRBV6-1
D gene: NA
CDR3 length: 13
clone size: NA
CDR3 DNA: TGTGCCAGCACCCCTGGGACGTTTGAAAAACTGTTTTTT
CDR3 protein: CASTPGTFEKLFF

J gene: TRBJ1-5
V gene: TRBV12-3/TRBV12-4
D gene: NA
CDR3 length: 14
clone size: few
CDR3 DNA: TGTGCCAGCAGTTTGTGGCCAGCTAATCAGCCCCAGCATTTT
CDR3 protein: CASSLWPANQPQHF

J gene: TRBJ2-5
V gene: TRBV5-6
D gene: TRBD2
CDR3 length: 14
clone size: NA
CDR3 DNA: TGTGCCAGCAGCTTGGCTAGCGGGGGAGAGACCCAGTACTTC
CDR3 protein: CASSLASGGETQYF

J gene: TRBJ2-7
V gene: TRBV5-1
D gene: NA
CDR3 length: 15
clone size: NA
CDR3 DNA: TGCGCCAGCAGCCCGGTGGGTCAGGGCAGTAGGGAGCAGTACTTC
CDR3 protein: CASSPVGQGSREQYF

J gene: TRBJ2-2
V gene: TRBV7-2
D gene: NA
CDR3 length: 16
clone size: NA
CDR3 DNA: TGTGCCAGCAGCATTCAGGGGGGACAGAACACCGGGGAGCTGTTTTTT
CDR3 protein: CASSIQGGQNTGELFF

J gene: TRBJ2-5
V gene: TRBV7-3
D gene: TRBD2
CDR3 length: 14
clone size: few
CDR3 DNA: TGTGCCAGCAGCTTACGCGGGGGTCAGGGGACCCAGTACTTC
CDR3 protein: CASSLRGGQGTQYF

J gene: TRBJ1-1
V gene: TRBV12-3/TRBV12-4
D gene: NA
CDR3 length: 14
clone size: few
CDR3 DNA: TGTGCCAGCAGTTTAGTGGGGATGCGCACTGAAGCTTTCTTT
CDR3 protein: CASSLVGMRTEAFF

J gene: TRBJ1-4
V gene: TRBV14
D gene: NA
CDR3 length: 16
clone size: few
CDR3 DNA: TGTGCCAGCAGCCAAAGACAATCGGTCACCAATGAAAAACTGTTTTTT
CDR3 protein: CASSQRQSVTNEKLFF